This T cell receptor beta chain was identified during a study of cytomegalovirus exposure and HLA in healthy donors. The data were produced by immunoSEQ multiplex PCR, yet TCRdb's version contains in-frame clones alone and is incomplete. This table holds 250,000 or so clones, 80% to 90% found once. General study points: Subsequent analysis revealed that first-cohort TCR clusters tended to co-occur in the roughly 120 validation repertoires. Cytomegalovirus status, reportedly, was diagnosed with high specificity and sensitivity by the classifier. Associated with cytomegalovirus, according to the listing, were 150 to 200 TCR beta chains.

V was cut by 8 bases and J by 0 bases, with 11 bases left in between. Germline CDR1 is MNHNS and CDR2 is SASEGT. This CDR3 is built from 13 residues. The donors formed part of the roughly 120-subject validation cohort, distinct from the roughly 620-subject first cohort. For this clone: Its antigen remains unknown.

The chain recombines TRBV6-1 with TRBJ2-7; D gene uncertain. The sequenced sample consisted of PBMCs. The TCR was taken from a man between 18 and 29 years old in good health and CMV-seronegative. The CDR3 reads CASAGGLSYEQYF. CDR3 DNA sequence: TGTGCCAGCGCAGGTGGGCTCTCCTACGAGCAGTACTTC.